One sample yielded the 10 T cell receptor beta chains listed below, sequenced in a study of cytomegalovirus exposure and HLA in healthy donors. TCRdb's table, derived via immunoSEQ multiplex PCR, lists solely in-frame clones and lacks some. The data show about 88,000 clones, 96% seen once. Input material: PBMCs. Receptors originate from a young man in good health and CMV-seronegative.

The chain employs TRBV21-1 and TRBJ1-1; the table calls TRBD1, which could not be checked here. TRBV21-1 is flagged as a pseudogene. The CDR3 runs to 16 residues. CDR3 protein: CASSPRPGTGGEGAFF. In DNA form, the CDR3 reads TGTGCCAGCAGCCCCCGCCCCGGGACAGGGGGGGAGGGAGCTTTCTTT.

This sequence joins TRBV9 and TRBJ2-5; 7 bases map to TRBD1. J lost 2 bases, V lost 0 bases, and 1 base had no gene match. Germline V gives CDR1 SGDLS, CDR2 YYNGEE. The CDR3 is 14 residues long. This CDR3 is CASSVGRGQETQYF. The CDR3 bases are TGTGCCAGCAGCGTAGGCAGGGGGCAAGAGACCCAGTACTTC.

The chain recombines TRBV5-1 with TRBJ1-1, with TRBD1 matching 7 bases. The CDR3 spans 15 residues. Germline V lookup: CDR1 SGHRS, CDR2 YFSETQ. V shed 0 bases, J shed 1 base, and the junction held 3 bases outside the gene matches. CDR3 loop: CASSLDRGGNTEAFF. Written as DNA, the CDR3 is TGCGCCAGCAGCTTGGACAGGGGAGGGAACACTGAAGCTTTCTTT.

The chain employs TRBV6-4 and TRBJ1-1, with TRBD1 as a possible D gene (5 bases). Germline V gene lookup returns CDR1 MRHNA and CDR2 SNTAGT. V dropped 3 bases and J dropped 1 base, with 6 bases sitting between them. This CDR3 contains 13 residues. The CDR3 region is CASSEGENTEAFF. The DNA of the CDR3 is TGTGCCAGCAGTGAAGGGGAGAACACTGAAGCTTTCTTT.

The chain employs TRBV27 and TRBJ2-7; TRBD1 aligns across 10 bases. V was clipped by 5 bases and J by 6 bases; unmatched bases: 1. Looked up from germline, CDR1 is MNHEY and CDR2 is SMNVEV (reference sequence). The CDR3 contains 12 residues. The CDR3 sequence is CASSDRGREQYF. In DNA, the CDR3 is TGTGCCAGCAGTGACAGGGGGCGCGAGCAGTACTTC.

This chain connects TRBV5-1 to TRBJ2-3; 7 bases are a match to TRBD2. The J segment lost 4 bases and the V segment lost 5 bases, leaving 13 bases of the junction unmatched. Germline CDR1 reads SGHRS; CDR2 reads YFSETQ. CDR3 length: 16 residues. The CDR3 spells CASSWEGRAGADTQYF. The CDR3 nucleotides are TGCGCCAGCAGTTGGGAGGGGCGGGCCGGGGCAGATACGCAGTATTTT.

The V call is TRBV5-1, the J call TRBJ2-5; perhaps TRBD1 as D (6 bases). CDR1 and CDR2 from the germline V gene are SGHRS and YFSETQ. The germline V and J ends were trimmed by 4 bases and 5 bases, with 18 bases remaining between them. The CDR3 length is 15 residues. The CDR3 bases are TGCGCCAGCAGCCCGGACGACAGGTGGCCGGAGACCCAGTACTTC. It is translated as CASSPDDRWPETQYF.

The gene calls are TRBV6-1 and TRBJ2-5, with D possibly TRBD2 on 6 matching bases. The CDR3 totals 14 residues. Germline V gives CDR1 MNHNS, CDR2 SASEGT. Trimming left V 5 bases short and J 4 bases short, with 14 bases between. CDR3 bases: TGTGCCAGCAGTAAAAACACCGGGGGAGAGACCCAGTACTTC. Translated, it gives CASSKNTGGETQYF.

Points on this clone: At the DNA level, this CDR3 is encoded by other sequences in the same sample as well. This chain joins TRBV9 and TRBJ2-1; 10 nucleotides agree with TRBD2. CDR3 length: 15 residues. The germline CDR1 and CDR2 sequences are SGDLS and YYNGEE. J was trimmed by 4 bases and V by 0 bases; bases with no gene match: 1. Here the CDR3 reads CASSVGTSGYNEQFF. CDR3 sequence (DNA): TGTGCCAGCAGCGTAGGGACTAGCGGATACAATGAGCAGTTCTTC.

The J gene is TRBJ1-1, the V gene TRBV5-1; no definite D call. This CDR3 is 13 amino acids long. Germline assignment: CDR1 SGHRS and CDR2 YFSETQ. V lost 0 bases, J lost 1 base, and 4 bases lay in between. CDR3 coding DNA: TGCGCCAGCAGCTTGGCCTGGAACACTGAAGCTTTCTTT. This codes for CASSLAWNTEAFF.